These 16 T cell receptor beta chains were sequenced from one sample in a study of molecular identifiers for immune sequencing clone quantification. TCRdb re-called the PCR reads with MiXCR, one entry per CDR3 protein. The sample consists of approximately 630,000 distinct CDR3 sequences, 25% of them appearing once. The sequenced sample consisted of naive CD8+ T cells from blood, with Jurkat cell RNA spiked in. The subset: FACS-sorted CD8+CD4-CCR7+CD45RA+ naive T cells. Receptor source: a human donor in good health. Some libraries in this study had Jurkat cell RNA spiked in.

Ten or more counts support this clonotype. V is TRBV7-3 and J is TRBJ2-2, with D perhaps matching TRBD1 (5 bases). The length of the CDR3 is 12 residues. Trimming removed 5 bases at V and 8 bases at J, with 9 bases between. Looked up from germline, CDR1 is SGHTA and CDR2 is FQGTGA. The CDR3 loop reads CASSQGPGELFF. DNA of the CDR3: TGTGCCAGCAGCCAGGGCCCTGGGGAGCTGTTTTTT.

Points on this clonotype: Being one base from a much bigger clone, this may be a read error. This chain joins TRBV28 and TRBJ2-3; D remains ambiguous. CDR3 length: 15 residues. Per germline, CDR1 MDHEN and CDR2 SYDVKM. Trimming shortened V by 2 bases and J by 0 bases, and 9 bases separated the two germline ends. Here the CDR3 reads CASSLVQYSTDTQYF. The CDR3, as DNA: TGTGCCAGCAGTTTAGTTCAGTATAGCACAGATACGCAGTATTTT.

This clonotype was counted many times. The CDR3 coding sequence is TGTGCCAGCAGTCCCAGCGGGGATACGCAGTATTTT. As protein: CASSPSGDTQYF. The rearrangement links TRBV12-3 or TRBV12-4 to TRBJ2-3, with D possibly matching TRBD2 (6 bases). Between the trimmed V and J ends, which lost 5 bases and 6 bases, there was a span of 9 bases. The CDR3 covers 12 residues.

This clonotype was observed a few times. This may come from a read error, since a much larger clone is one base off. This chain connects TRBV28 to TRBJ2-3, with D perhaps matching TRBD1 (6 bases). V lost 6 bases and J 5 bases, leaving 21 bases between the germline ends. The CDR3 runs to 16 residues. CDR1 is MDHEN and CDR2 is SYDVKM in the germline V gene. The CDR3 is CASRPGQSYRRDTQYF. The CDR3 DNA is TGTGCCAGCAGACCGGGACAAAGTTATCGGAGAGATACGCAGTATTTT.

Worth noting for this clonotype: A much larger clone sits a single nucleotide away, making a read error possible. V and J are TRBV5-1 and TRBJ1-1; tentatively, D is TRBD1 (5 bases). The CDR3 spans 15 residues. CDR1 SGHRS and CDR2 YFSETQ come from the germline V gene. CDR3 bases: TGCGCCAGCGGCTTGAATTTTAATGGGGCCACTGAAGCTTTCTTT. Translation: CASGLNFNGATEAFF.

This clonotype was seen repeatedly, ten times or more. The chain is built from TRBV29-1 and TRBJ2-5; 8 bases match TRBD2. This CDR3 has 13 residues. Germline trimming cut 8 bases from V and 3 bases from J; bases unmatched to any gene: 8. Germline values: CDR1 SQVTM, CDR2 ANQGSEA. DNA of the CDR3: TGCAGCTTCGAAGGGGGACTAGAAGAGACCCAGTACTTC. Protein product: CSFEGGLEETQYF. Filled out from reference TRBV29-1 and TRBJ2-5, the complete variable domain reads SAVISQKPSRDICQRGTSLTIQCQVDSQVTMMFWYRQQPGQSLTLIATANQGSEATYESGFVIDKFPISRPNLTFSTLTVSNMSPEDSSIYLCSFEGGLEETQYFGPGTRLLVL.

A few counts support this clonotype. The genes are TRBV19 and TRBJ1-4; 7 positions agree with TRBD1. V dropped 4 bases and J dropped 6; count of bases not matched to a gene: 14. Per the germline V gene, CDR1 is LNHDA and CDR2 is SQIVND (reference sequence). The CDR3 length is 17 residues. The CDR3 reads CASSTHRGKQGYEKLFF. The CDR3 DNA follows: TGTGCCAGTAGTACCCACAGGGGAAAACAGGGTTATGAAAAACTGTTTTTT.

This chain's CDR3 is CASSLKDRDNEQFF. In nucleotides, the CDR3 is TGTGCCAGCTCACTCAAGGACAGGGACAATGAGCAGTTCTTC. The V call is TRBV18, the J call TRBJ2-1; TRBD1 matches 8 bases. V gave up 4 bases and J gave up 5 bases; unmatched junction bases: 4. Germline CDR1 KGHSH, CDR2 LQKENI. The CDR3 consists of 14 residues.

Regarding this clonotype: An end of the junction does not agree with germline; a read error may underlie this. The rearrangement links TRBV7-3 to TRBJ2-3; 8 bases fit TRBD2. From germline, CDR1 is SGHTA and CDR2 FQGTGA. CDR3 length equals 18 residues. The CDR3 DNA follows: TGTGCCAGCAGCTTGGAAGTGGCTAGCGGGCCCAGCACAGATATGCAGTATTTT. This translates into CASSLEVASGPSTDMQYF.

As concerns this clonotype: With a much larger clone just one base away, this may be a read error. The chain has TRBV24-1 and TRBJ2-7; possibly TRBD1 for D (6 bases). Germline values: CDR1 KGHDR, CDR2 SFDVKD. The CDR3 covers 19 residues. The CDR3 loop is CATSDRRRQVVRSSHEQYF. The CDR3 DNA is TGTGCCACCAGTGATCGCCGTCGACAGGTCGTGAGGAGCTCCCACGAGCAGTACTTC.

The chain employs TRBV7-2 and TRBJ2-1; D gene ambiguous. This CDR3 region has 14 residues. V gave up 0 bases and J gave up 5 bases, with 8 bases separating them. Germline values: CDR1 SGHTA, CDR2 FQGNSA. The CDR3 protein is CASSLARLNNEQFF. As DNA, the CDR3 is TGTGCCAGCAGCTTAGCGAGGCTGAACAATGAGCAGTTCTTC.

V usage is TRBV2 and J usage is TRBJ2-7, with TRBD1 identical over 8 bases. The CDR3 runs 14 residues. The V gene end was trimmed by 0 bases and the J gene end by 6 bases; junction bases not matched to a gene: 4. Germline V lookup: CDR1 SNHLY, CDR2 FYNNEI. The CDR3 DNA reads TGTGCCAGCAGTGAAGCCGACAGGGGAGGCGAGCAGTACTTC. It codes for CASSEADRGGEQYF.

A word on this clonotype: One end of the junction does not line up with germline, which may come from a read error. The chain uses TRBV15 and TRBJ2-1; 10 bases are a match to TRBD1. The CDR3 extends over 17 amino acids. CDR1 and CDR2 (germline): LNHNV, YYDKDF (reference sequence). In DNA, the CDR3 is TGTGCCACCAGCAGAGATCTTTATGGGACAGGGGAAAATGAGCGGTTCTTC. It translates to CATSRDLYGTGENERFF.

This chain joins TRBV4-1 and TRBJ2-1; 10 nucleotides line up with TRBD2. V shed 4 bases, J shed 3 bases, and the junction held 6 bases outside the gene matches. The CDR3 is 16 amino acids. Germline lookup yields CDR1 MGHRA and CDR2 YSYEKL. CDR3 bases: TGCGCCAGCAGCCTACATATAGCGGGGGGCTACAATGAGCAGTTCTTC. Its protein product is CASSLHIAGGYNEQFF.

There are a few counts of this clonotype. This chain joins TRBV20-1 and TRBJ2-3; 7 nucleotides line up with TRBD2. CDR3 length equals 18 residues. V lost 0 bases, J lost 1 base, and 13 bases stayed unmatched. In germline, CDR1 is DFQATT, CDR2 SNEGSKA (reference sequence). The CDR3 sequence is CSARDLSSAGIRTDTQYF. The CDR3, as DNA: TGCAGTGCTAGAGATCTATCTTCAGCGGGGATACGCACAGATACGCAGTATTTT.

This chain links TRBV6-1 with TRBJ2-7; D is uncertain. The CDR3 spans 13 residues. The V gene lost 6 bases and the J gene lost 4 bases, with 13 bases spanning the gap. The germline V gene encodes CDR1 MNHNS and CDR2 SASEGT. This chain's CDR3 is CASSPDLKYEQYF. The DNA of the CDR3 is TGTGCCAGCAGCCCCGATTTGAAGTACGAGCAGTACTTC.